Listed below are T cell receptor beta chains from one sample, sequenced in a study of early T cells in non-severe SARS-CoV-2 infection. TCRdb called the 5' RACE reads again in MiXCR, with one record for every CDR3 protein. Seen here are fewer than 100,000 distinct CDR3 sequences, roughly 13% observed once, and the top ten hold around 2%. Specimen: whole blood. The receptors were sampled from an adult who was a healthcare worker with PCR-confirmed SARS-CoV-2 infection or an uninfected control (not recorded which). The CDR3 runs from the conserved cysteine through the conserved F or W. D genes are given only for firm matches. Not all rows give a size; the values are once, few, many and, for expanded clones, a class.

J,length,V,D,size,CDR3,DNA
TRBJ1-1,12,TRBV7-9,.,many,CASSRSPTEAFF,TGTGCCAGCAGCAGGTCTCCCACTGAAGCTTTCTTT
TRBJ1-2,15,TRBV27,TRBD1,.,CASSLSAGGRGGYTF,TGTGCCAGCAGTTTATCTGCAGGGGGAAGAGGTGGCTACACCTTC
TRBJ2-1,16,TRBV27,TRBD2,.,CASRPPGLAAYNEQFF,TGTGCCAGCAGACCTCCGGGACTAGCGGCTTACAATGAGCAGTTCTTC
TRBJ2-1,13,TRBV29-1,TRBD1,many,CSVGTGGLNEQFF,TGCAGCGTCGGGACAGGGGGCCTTAATGAGCAGTTCTTC
TRBJ2-5,15,TRBV5-5,.,few,CASYWTLGYQETQYF,TGTGCCAGCTACTGGACATTGGGGTACCAAGAGACCCAGTACTTC
TRBJ1-6,12,TRBV20-1,.,.,CSARGLSSPLHF,TGCAGTGCTAGAGGACTAAGTTCACCCCTCCACTTT
TRBJ1-4,13,TRBV29-1,.,.,CSACRSANEKLFF,TGCAGCGCGTGCCGGTCGGCTAATGAAAAACTGTTTTTT
TRBJ1-5,13,TRBV29-1,.,many,CSVVMGGDQPQHF,TGCAGCGTTGTCATGGGGGGCGATCAGCCCCAGCATTTT
TRBJ1-5,16,TRBV6-6,.,few,CASSYKAVGSNQPQHF,TGTGCCAGCAGTTACAAAGCGGTGGGTAGCAATCAGCCCCAGCATTTT
TRBJ2-3,13,TRBV20-1,TRBD2,.,CSAMVGRADTQYF,TGCAGTGCCATGGTGGGGAGGGCAGATACGCAGTATTTT
TRBJ1-1,13,TRBV20-1,.,few,CSAKTAMNTEAFF,TGCAGTGCTAAGACAGCTATGAACACTGAAGCTTTCTTT
TRBJ1-6,15,TRBV28,.,.,CASSSDRRLNSPLHF,TGTGCCAGCAGTTCCGACAGGAGGCTTAATTCACCCCTCCACTTT
TRBJ2-1,17,TRBV6-1,TRBD2,few,CASSESLSSGGGNEQFF,TGTGCCAGCAGTGAGAGTCTATCTAGCGGGGGAGGAAATGAGCAGTTCTTC
TRBJ2-5,16,TRBV3-1,.,few,CASSIRDSGIQETQYF,TGTGCCAGCAGCATCCGGGACTCGGGAATTCAAGAGACCCAGTACTTC
TRBJ1-2,14,TRBV6-5,TRBD1,few,CASRTRQGRDGYTF,TGTGCCAGCAGGACCCGACAGGGAAGGGATGGCTACACCTTC
TRBJ2-6,15,TRBV5-1,.,.,CASSLEASGANVLTF,TGCGCCAGCAGCTTGGAAGCTTCTGGGGCCAACGTCCTGACTTTC
TRBJ1-5,13,TRBV20-1,.,.,CSAISHGDQPQHF,TGCAGTGCCATAAGCCATGGAGATCAGCCCCAGCATTTT
TRBJ1-6,14,TRBV20-1,.,.,CSAREGQYNSPLHF,TGCAGTGCTAGGGAGGGACAATATAATTCACCCCTCCACTTT
TRBJ2-1,14,TRBV20-1,TRBD1,.,CSALTGLSYNEQFF,TGCAGTGCCCTGACAGGGTTATCATACAATGAGCAGTTCTTC
TRBJ1-5,14,TRBV27,.,few,CASHDERGNQPQHF,TGTGCCAGTCACGATGAGAGGGGAAATCAGCCCCAGCATTTT
TRBJ2-5,13,TRBV6-5,.,many,CASSPWSEETQYF,TGTGCCAGCAGCCCCTGGTCTGAGGAGACCCAGTACTTC
TRBJ1-5,14,TRBV6-1,.,few,CASILGLPNQPQHF,.
TRBJ1-1,15,TRBV6-6,.,many,CASTSPGRRRTEAFF,TGTGCCAGCACCTCCCCCGGGAGGAGACGCACTGAAGCTTTCTTT
TRBJ2-1,11,TRBV9,.,.,CASSDDNEQFF,TGTGCCAGCAGCGACGACAATGAGCAGTTCTTC
TRBJ1-6,13,TRBV20-1,.,.,CSARRTAPSPLHF,TGCAGTGCTAGAAGGACAGCCCCTTCACCCCTCCACTTT
TRBJ2-3,13,TRBV10-3,TRBD1,few,CASGQGTTDTQYF,TGTGCCAGCGGACAGGGCACCACAGATACGCAGTATTTT
TRBJ1-6,15,TRBV6-5,.,.,CASSYTNTGGSPLHF,TGTGCCAGCAGTTATACCAATACCGGCGGATCACCCCTCCACTTT
TRBJ2-3,15,TRBV7-9,.,.,CASSELGETTDTQYF,TGTGCCAGCAGCGAGCTGGGAGAGACCACAGATACGCAGTATTTT
TRBJ1-5,13,TRBV6-5,.,few,CASSPPAGGPQHF,TGTGCCAGCAGTCCCCCGGCAGGCGGGCCCCAGCATTTT
TRBJ1-6,15,TRBV3-1,.,many,CASSQELGSRSPLHF,TGTGCCAGCAGCCAAGAATTGGGGAGTCGGTCACCCCTCCACTTT
TRBJ1-5,14,TRBV20-1,.,.,CSAREGVSNQPQHF,TGCAGTGCTAGAGAGGGGGTTAGCAATCAGCCCCAGCATTTT